Below, 8 T cell receptor beta chains from the same sample are listed, as sequenced in a study of T-cell memory formation after mild COVID-19. In TCRdb, the 5' RACE reads were re-called with MiXCR into one record per CDR3 protein. Among about 250,000 distinct CDR3 sequences listed, approximately 15% were seen once. The source material was PBMCs or a T cell subset sorted from them (not recorded which). Receptor source: an adult woman who had mild COVID-19 (a few samples of this study predate the infection). Cell type and time point are not known.

This rearrangement joins TRBV2 to TRBJ2-1, with a possible D match to TRBD2 (6 bases). Germline V gene sequence: CDR1 SNHLY, CDR2 FYNNEI. Trimming stripped 5 bases from V and 1 base from J, with 12 bases between. This CDR3 has 15 residues. The chain's CDR3 is CASSLRGSSYNEQFF. In DNA, the CDR3 is TGTGCCAGCAGTCTCCGGGGGAGTTCCTACAATGAGCAGTTCTTC.

Ten or more counts support this clonotype. The gene calls are TRBV7-3 and TRBJ2-3; no clear D gene. Germline-derived CDR1 and CDR2 are SGHTA and FQGTGA. V lost 2 bases, J lost 10 bases, and 13 bases lay in between. The CDR3 has 13 amino acids. This CDR3 is CASSLGVGVPQYF. CDR3 sequence (DNA): TGTGCCAGCAGCTTAGGAGTTGGAGTACCGCAGTATTTT.

The chain recombines TRBV6-2 or TRBV6-3 with TRBJ2-7, with a possible D match to TRBD1 (6 bases). This CDR3 region has 15 residues. V gave up 6 bases and J gave up 3 bases, with 18 bases separating them. The germline CDR1 and CDR2 sequences are MNHEY and SVGEGT. The CDR3 coding sequence is TGTGCCAGCAGACTTCCAGGGGTGGCGGTCTACGAGCAGTACTTC. Amino acids: CASRLPGVAVYEQYF.

The chain carries TRBV3-1 and TRBJ1-5; D is ambiguous. CDR1 and CDR2 from the germline V gene are LGHDT and YNNKEL (reference sequence). V dropped 0 bases and J dropped 4 bases, with 10 bases sitting between them. The CDR3 has 15 amino acids. This CDR3 is CASSQDPALNQPQHF. CDR3 bases: TGTGCCAGCAGCCAAGATCCGGCGTTAAATCAGCCCCAGCATTTT.

This clonotype has just one count. The CDR3 DNA follows: TGTGCCAGCAGGTACGTACAGGGAGGTCAGCCCCAGCATTTT. This translates into CASRYVQGGQPQHF. V is TRBV6-2 or TRBV6-3 and J is TRBJ1-5, with a weak D call TRBD1 (6 bases). Germline V gene data show CDR1 as MNHEY and CDR2 as SVGEGT. The CDR3 has 14 amino acids. Trimming took off 6 bases at V and 6 bases at J, with 15 bases between the two ends.

The chain employs TRBV19 and TRBJ1-6; 9 nucleotides match TRBD1. This CDR3 spans 14 amino acids. Germline CDR1 LNHDA, CDR2 SQIVND (reference sequence). Trimming removed 7 bases from V and 10 bases from J; junction bases left unmatched: 8. The CDR3: CASTLGQGGSPLHF. The CDR3 nucleotides are TGTGCCAGTACTTTGGGACAGGGCGGCTCACCCCTCCACTTT. The full variable domain, completed using reference TRBV19 and TRBJ1-6, is DGGITQSPKYLFRKEGQNVTLSCEQNLNHDAMYWYRQDPGQGLRLIYYSQIVNDFQKGDIAEGYSVSREKKESFPLTVTSAQKNPTAFYLCASTLGQGGSPLHFGNGTRLTVT.

The rearrangement links TRBV19 to TRBJ1-1; 7 nucleotides line up with TRBD1. The CDR3 has 14 residues. Germline-derived CDR1 and CDR2 are LNHDA and SQIVND (reference sequence). V was clipped by 6 bases and J by 4 bases; unmatched bases: 8. The CDR3 DNA reads as TGTGCCAGTAGCCTACAGGGGCGAGGCACTGAAGCTTTCTTT. Translating gives CASSLQGRGTEAFF.

The gene calls are TRBV19 and TRBJ1-1; TRBD1 agrees at 11 bases. V lost 5 bases, J lost 7 bases, and 3 bases stayed unmatched. CDR3 length: 13 amino acids. Looked up from germline, CDR1 is LNHDA and CDR2 is SQIVND (reference sequence). The CDR3 DNA reads as TGTGCCAGTAGTTGGGGACAGGGGGATGAAGCTTTCTTT. Its protein is CASSWGQGDEAFF.